The 25 T cell receptor beta chains below were found in one sample sequenced in a study of blood T cell repertoires in COVID-19. Clones were sequenced by immunoSEQ multiplex PCR, and TCRdb holds only the in-frame ones, with some missing. The table has about 40,000 clones, about nine tenths seen once. Sample: peripheral blood. All receptors come from a man between 65 and 85 years old with active COVID-19.

The rearrangement links TRBV28 to TRBJ1-3; tentative D call: TRBD1 (5 bases). The CDR3 extends over 14 amino acids. Trimming stripped 5 bases from V and 3 bases from J, with 11 bases between. Per the germline V gene, CDR1 is MDHEN and CDR2 is SYDVKM. The CDR3 DNA reads as TGTGCCAGCAGTCCCCCGGGGGATGGAAACACCATATATTTT. It codes for CASSPPGDGNTIYF.

The V and J genes are TRBV5-1 and TRBJ1-2; no clear D. CDR3 length: 15 residues. The V end was cut by 0 bases, the J end by 3 bases, with 12 bases between. Per the germline V gene, CDR1 is SGHRS and CDR2 is YFSETQ. The chain's CDR3 is CASSLARGIDYGYTF. The CDR3 nucleotides read TGCGCCAGCAGCTTGGCGCGAGGGATAGACTATGGCTACACCTTC.

The CDR3 DNA is TGTGCCAGCAGGACAGGGGAGGGAAATGAGCAGTTCTTC. Translation gives CASRTGEGNEQFF. This rearrangement joins TRBV28 to TRBJ2-1, with a weak D call TRBD1 (8 bases). The CDR3 runs 13 residues. Germline V gives CDR1 MDHEN, CDR2 SYDVKM. Trimming cost V 6 bases and J 7 bases, with 13 bases left between them.

The chain uses TRBV11-2 and TRBJ1-5, with 10 bases aligning to TRBD1. The CDR3 is 17 residues long. Germline V gene sequence: CDR1 SGHAT, CDR2 FQNNGV. V was clipped by 5 bases and J by 4 bases; unmatched bases: 11. CDR3 residues: CASSTRDRGYGNQPQHF. The CDR3 coding sequence is TGTGCCAGCAGCACTCGGGACAGGGGATACGGGAATCAGCCCCAGCATTTT.

The J gene is TRBJ1-2, the V gene TRBV4-3; 9 bases are a match to TRBD1. This CDR3 is built from 18 residues. Germline CDR1 and CDR2: LGHNA and YSLEER. Trimming took 2 bases from V and 0 from J; bases not matched to a gene: 10. CDR3 bases: TGCGCCAGCAGCCAAACAGGGGGCGCGAGTTATGCTAACTATGGCTACACCTTC. This encodes CASSQTGGASYANYGYTF.

The V and J genes are TRBV5-4 and TRBJ2-5; 9 bases are shared with TRBD2. V was pared by 4 bases and J by 2 bases, with 6 bases of the junction left unmatched. CDR1 is SGHNT and CDR2 is YYREEE in the germline V gene (reference sequence). The CDR3 length is 15 residues. The chain's CDR3 is CASSLQAGGQETQYF. CDR3 coding DNA: TGTGCCAGCAGCCTGCAGGCGGGGGGGCAAGAGACCCAGTACTTC.

The chain recombines TRBV4-1 with TRBJ2-5; 11 nucleotides line up with TRBD2. Germline V gives CDR1 MGHRA, CDR2 YSYEKL. J was trimmed by 5 bases and V by 1 base; bases with no gene match: 9. This CDR3 contains 17 residues. Here the CDR3 DNA reads TGCGCCAGCAGCCAAGTCCCCCTAGCGGGGGGTAGGGAGACCCAGTACTTC. Translation: CASSQVPLAGGRETQYF.

The V call is TRBV5-1, the J call TRBJ2-7; 11 bases align to TRBD1. This CDR3 has 14 amino acids. Germline V gene lookup returns CDR1 SGHRS and CDR2 YFSETQ. Losses at the gene ends were 1 base for V and 7 bases for J; bases not matched to a gene: 4. This chain's CDR3 is CASSLWGQGGEQYF. CDR3 coding DNA: TGCGCCAGCAGCTTGTGGGGACAGGGGGGAGAGCAGTACTTC.

This clone came up a few times. The V call is TRBV4-1, the J call TRBJ1-5; D ambiguous. Trimming cost V 4 bases and J 3 bases, with 7 bases left between them. Germline CDR1 MGHRA, CDR2 YSYEKL. CDR3 length equals 13 residues. DNA for the CDR3: TGCGCCAGCAGCCCTAATCTCAATCAGCCCCAGCATTTT. Amino acids: CASSPNLNQPQHF.

V usage is TRBV7-9 and J usage is TRBJ2-7; tentatively, D is TRBD2 (5 bases). Trimming pared 3 bases from V and 2 bases from J, leaving 8 bases between. CDR3 length equals 13 residues. CDR1 and CDR2 from the germline V gene are SEHNR and FQNEAQ (reference sequence). The CDR3, as DNA: TGTGCCAGCAGCTTCGCCGGGACCTACGAGCAGTACTTC. Its protein is CASSFAGTYEQYF.

This clone was seen more than once but under ten times. The chain uses TRBV7-6 and TRBJ2-7, with 13 bases fitting TRBD2. With V trimmed by 1 base and J by 5 bases, 5 bases remained unmatched. Per germline, CDR1 SGHVS and CDR2 FNYEAQ. The CDR3 runs 16 residues. CDR3 nucleotides: TGTGCCAGCAGCTTAGACCCGGGACTAGCGGGGAACGAGCAGTACTTC. Residues: CASSLDPGLAGNEQYF.

CDR3 residues: CASSVDQGEKLFF. The CDR3 region has the DNA TGTGCCAGCAGCGTAGATCAGGGAGAAAAACTGTTTTTT. The V gene is TRBV9, the J gene TRBJ1-4; D possibly corresponds to TRBD1 (5 bases). Germline V lookup: CDR1 SGDLS, CDR2 YYNGEE. This CDR3 comprises 13 residues. Trimming cost V 0 bases and J 8 bases, with 8 bases left between them.

On this clone: One end of the junction is discordant with germline, which a read error may explain. This sequence joins TRBV6-2 or TRBV6-3 and TRBJ2-5, with TRBD1 matching 7 bases. The CDR3 is 19 amino acids. CDR1 is MNHEY, CDR2 SVGEGT, per germline. CDR3 sequence: CASSNSAIRLRGQWETQYF. In nucleotides, the CDR3 is TGTGCCAGCAGTAACTCCGCCATCCGCCTCCGGGGACAGTGGGAGACCCAGTACTTC.

This clone showed up just once. This chain links TRBV10-2 with TRBJ2-7; possibly TRBD1 for D (5 bases). Germline assignment: CDR1 WSHSY and CDR2 SAAADI. Trimming cost V 2 bases and J 5 bases, with 10 bases left between them. The CDR3 consists of 13 residues. The CDR3 is CASSEQKGDEQYF. The CDR3 nucleotides are TGCGCCAGCAGTGAGCAGAAAGGGGACGAGCAGTACTTC.

The rearrangement uses TRBV6-6 and TRBJ2-1; 11 bases map to TRBD2. Germline V gene sequence: CDR1 MNHNY, CDR2 SVGAGI (reference sequence). J was trimmed by 7 bases and V by 5 bases; bases with no gene match: 13. This CDR3 is built from 17 residues. The CDR3 sequence: CASSPWGSGGASNEQFF. The CDR3 DNA follows: TGTGCCAGCAGTCCGTGGGGTAGCGGGGGGGCTTCGAATGAGCAGTTCTTC.

V usage is TRBV6-1 and J usage is TRBJ1-2, with TRBD1 identical over 9 bases. V dropped 2 bases and J dropped 8; count of bases not matched to a gene: 6. In germline, CDR1 is MNHNS, CDR2 SASEGT. CDR3 length: 14 residues. CDR3 protein: CASSERQGDMGYTF. In nucleotides, the CDR3 is TGTGCCAGCAGTGAAAGACAGGGGGACATGGGCTACACCTTC.

CDR3 sequence: CASRRAGNSYGYTF. The CDR3 nucleotides read TGTGCCAGCAGGAGGGCGGGGAACTCCTATGGCTACACCTTC. The gene calls are TRBV2 and TRBJ1-2, with D unresolved. Between the trimmed V and J ends, which lost 6 bases and 4 bases, there was a span of 15 bases. Germline V lookup: CDR1 SNHLY, CDR2 FYNNEI. There are 14 residues in the CDR3.

The chain employs TRBV29-1 and TRBJ1-3; D perhaps matches TRBD1 (6 bases). V lost 5 bases and J lost 0, with 11 bases in between. The CDR3 has 14 residues. The germline V gene encodes CDR1 SQVTM and CDR2 ANQGSEA. Written as DNA, the CDR3 is TGCAGCGTTTCGACAGGATTCTCTGGAAACACCATATATTTT. It specifies CSVSTGFSGNTIYF.

This clone was observed once. The CDR3 sequence is CASNRMGDRPYEQYF. The CDR3 region has the DNA TGTGCCAGCAATCGGATGGGGGACAGACCTTACGAGCAGTACTTC. This chain uses TRBV28 with TRBJ2-7, with 7 positions matching TRBD1. CDR3 length: 15 amino acids. CDR1 is MDHEN, CDR2 SYDVKM, per germline. Germline trimming cut 7 bases from V and 4 bases from J; bases unmatched to any gene: 13.

This chain uses TRBV19 with TRBJ1-1; D possibly corresponds to TRBD1 (6 bases). Trimming took 5 bases from V and 1 from J, leaving 11 bases between them. The CDR3 runs to 14 residues. CDR1 and CDR2 (germline): LNHDA, SQIVND (reference sequence). The CDR3 coding sequence is TGTGCCAGTAGTCGAGGGGGGGCGAACACTGAAGCTTTCTTT. Protein: CASSRGGANTEAFF.

V and J are TRBV10-1 and TRBJ1-1, with a tentative D call TRBD1 (5 bases). The CDR3 is 11 amino acids. Trimming stripped 5 bases from V and 7 bases from J, with 8 bases between. Germline V gene sequence: CDR1 WNHNN, CDR2 SYGVQD (reference sequence). DNA of the CDR3: TGCGCCAGCAGTTCCGACAGTGAAGCTTTCTTT. Amino acids: CASSSDSEAFF.

The V gene is TRBV18, the J gene TRBJ1-5; 8 bases are shared with TRBD1. Per the germline V gene, CDR1 is KGHSH and CDR2 is LQKENI. With V trimmed by 3 bases and J by 4 bases, 14 bases remained unmatched. The CDR3 spans 18 residues. The CDR3 nucleotides are TGTGCCAGCTCACCGGGGGCAGGGGGCCTCGGTAGTAATCAGCCCCAGCATTTT. Encoded protein: CASSPGAGGLGSNQPQHF. The full variable domain, its missing parts supplied by reference TRBV18 and TRBJ1-5, is NAGVMQNPRHLVRRRGQEARLRCSPMKGHSHVYWYRQLPEEGLKFMVYLQKENIIDESGMPKERFSAEFPKEGPSILRIQQVVRGDSAAYFCASSPGAGGLGSNQPQHFGDGTRLSIL.

This sequence joins TRBV10-3 and TRBJ2-7; a weak D match, TRBD1 (6 bases). Germline CDR1 ENHRY, CDR2 SYGVKD. Deletions cut 6 bases from V and 2 bases from J, with 14 bases between. The CDR3 spans 14 residues. The CDR3: CAISGTLGTYEQYF. The CDR3, as DNA: TGTGCCATCAGCGGGACACTAGGGACCTACGAGCAGTACTTC.

The CDR3, as DNA: TGTGCCAGCAGCACCTCGGACAAAATCCTGTACTTC. Amino acid sequence: CASSTSDKILYF. The chain recombines TRBV7-9 with TRBJ2-4, with D maybe TRBD1 (5 bases). Germline-derived CDR1 and CDR2 are SEHNR and FQNEAQ (reference sequence). CDR3 size: 12 residues. The V gene lost 5 bases and the J gene lost 15 bases, with 17 bases spanning the gap.

The V call is TRBV7-3, the J call TRBJ2-2; tentative D call: TRBD1 (5 bases). Germline V CDR1 and CDR2: SGHTA, FQGTGA. V lost 0 bases and J lost 3, with 5 bases in between. The CDR3 is 14 residues long. This chain's CDR3 is CASSLTGDTGELFF. The CDR3 DNA reads TGTGCCAGCAGCTTAACAGGGGACACCGGGGAGCTGTTTTTT.